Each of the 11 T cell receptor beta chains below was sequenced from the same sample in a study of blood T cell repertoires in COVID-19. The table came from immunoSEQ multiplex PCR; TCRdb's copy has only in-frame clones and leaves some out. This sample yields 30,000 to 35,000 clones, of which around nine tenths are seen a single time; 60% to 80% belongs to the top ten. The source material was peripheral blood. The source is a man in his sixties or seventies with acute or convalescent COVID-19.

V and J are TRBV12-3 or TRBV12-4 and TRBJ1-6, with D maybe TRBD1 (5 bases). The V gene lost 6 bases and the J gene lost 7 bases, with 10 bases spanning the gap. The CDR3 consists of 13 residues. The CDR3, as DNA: TGTGCCAGCAGCCAGGGTCTGAATTCACCCCTCCACTTT. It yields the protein CASSQGLNSPLHF.

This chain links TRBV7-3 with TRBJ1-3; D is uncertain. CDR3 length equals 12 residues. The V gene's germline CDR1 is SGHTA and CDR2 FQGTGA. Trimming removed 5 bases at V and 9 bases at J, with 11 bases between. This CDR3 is CASSLPGGTIYF. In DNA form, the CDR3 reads TGTGCCAGCAGCCTCCCCGGAGGCACCATATATTTT.

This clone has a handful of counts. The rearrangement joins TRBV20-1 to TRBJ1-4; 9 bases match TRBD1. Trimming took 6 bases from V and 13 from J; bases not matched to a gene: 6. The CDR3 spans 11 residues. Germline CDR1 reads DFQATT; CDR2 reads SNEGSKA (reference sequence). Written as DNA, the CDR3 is TGCAGTGCAGGGGACAGGGTGGGACTGTTTTTT. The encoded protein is CSAGDRVGLFF.

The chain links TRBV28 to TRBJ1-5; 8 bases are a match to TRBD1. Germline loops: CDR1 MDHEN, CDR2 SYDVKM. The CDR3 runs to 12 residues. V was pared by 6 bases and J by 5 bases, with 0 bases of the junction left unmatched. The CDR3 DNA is TGTGCCAGCAGGGACAGGGATCAGCCCCAGCATTTT. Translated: CASRDRDQPQHF. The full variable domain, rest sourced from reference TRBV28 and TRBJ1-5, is DVKVTQSSRYLVKRTGEKVFLECVQDMDHENMFWYRQDPGLGLRLIYFSYDVKMKEKGDIPEGYSVSREKKERFSLILESASTNQTSMYLCASRDRDQPQHFGDGTRLSIL.

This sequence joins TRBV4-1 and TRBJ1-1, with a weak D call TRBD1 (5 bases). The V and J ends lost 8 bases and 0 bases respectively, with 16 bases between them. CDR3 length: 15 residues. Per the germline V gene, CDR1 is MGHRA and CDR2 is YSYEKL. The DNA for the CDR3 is TGCGCCAGCCGCTCAGGGTTCGGCGTGAACACTGAAGCTTTCTTT. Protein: CASRSGFGVNTEAFF.

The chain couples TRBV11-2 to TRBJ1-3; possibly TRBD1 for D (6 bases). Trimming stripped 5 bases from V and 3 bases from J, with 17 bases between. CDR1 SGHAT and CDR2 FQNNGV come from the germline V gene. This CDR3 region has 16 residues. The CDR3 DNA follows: TGTGCCAGCAGCCACATTACAGGGATGGGTGGAAACACCATATATTTT. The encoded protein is CASSHITGMGGNTIYF.

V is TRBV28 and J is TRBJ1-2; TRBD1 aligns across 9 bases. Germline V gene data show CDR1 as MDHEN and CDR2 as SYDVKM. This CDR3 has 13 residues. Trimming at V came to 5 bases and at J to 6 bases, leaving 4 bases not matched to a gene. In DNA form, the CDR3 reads TGTGCCAGCAGTCCTGGACAGGGGAATGGCTACACCTTC. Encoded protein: CASSPGQGNGYTF.

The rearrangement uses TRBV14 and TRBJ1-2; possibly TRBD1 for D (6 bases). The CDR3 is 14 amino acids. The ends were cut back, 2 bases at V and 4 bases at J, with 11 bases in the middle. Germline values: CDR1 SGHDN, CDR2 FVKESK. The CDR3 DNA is TGTGCCAGCAGCCAACTGGACAGTCTCTATGGCTACACCTTC. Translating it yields CASSQLDSLYGYTF.

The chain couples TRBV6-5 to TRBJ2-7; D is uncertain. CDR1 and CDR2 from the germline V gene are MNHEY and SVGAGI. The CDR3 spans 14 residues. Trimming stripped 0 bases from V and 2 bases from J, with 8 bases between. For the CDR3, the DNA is TGTGCCAGCAGTTACTCGACGGAGACCTACGAGCAGTACTTC. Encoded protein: CASSYSTETYEQYF.

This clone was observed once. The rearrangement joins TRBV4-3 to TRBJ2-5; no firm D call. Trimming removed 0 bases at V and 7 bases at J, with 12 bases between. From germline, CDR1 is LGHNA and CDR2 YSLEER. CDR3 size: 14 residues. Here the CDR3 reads CASSQDQRFGTQYF. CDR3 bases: TGCGCCAGCAGCCAAGATCAGAGGTTCGGGACCCAGTACTTC.

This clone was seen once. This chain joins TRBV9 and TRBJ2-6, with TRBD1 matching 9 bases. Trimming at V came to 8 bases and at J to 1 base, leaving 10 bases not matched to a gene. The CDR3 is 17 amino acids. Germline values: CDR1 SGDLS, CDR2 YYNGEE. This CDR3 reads CASSGGTGLSGANVLTF. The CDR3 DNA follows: TGTGCCAGTAGTGGCGGGACAGGGTTATCTGGGGCCAACGTCCTGACTTTC.